Listed below are T cell receptor beta chains from one sample, sequenced in a study of blood T cell repertoires in COVID-19. The method was immunoSEQ multiplex PCR; TCRdb's version includes in-frame clones alone and lacks a portion of them. The table lists some 300,000 clones, 85% to 90% of them singletons, with over 5.5% in the top ten. Material for sequencing was peripheral blood. These receptors were obtained from a woman aged 50 to 60 with COVID-19, enrolled during active disease. The CDR3 runs from the conserved cysteine through the conserved F or W. D genes are given only for firm matches. Size is stated for part of the rows, as once, few or many counts, or as a class when the clone is expanded.

v_gene	j_gene	d_gene	abundance	CDR3nt	CDR3aa
TRBV5-1	TRBJ2-1	.	.	TGCGCCAGCAGCTTGATGCTCCGAGTCGATGAGCAGTTCTTC	CASSLMLRVDEQFF
TRBV19	TRBJ2-1	.	.	TGTGCCAGTCATTCAGGTCTCTCCTACAATGAGCAGTTCTTC	CASHSGLSYNEQFF
TRBV7-9	TRBJ1-6	.	.	TGTGCCAGCAGCCGCCGACAGGCGGATAATTCACCCCTCCACTTT	CASSRRQADNSPLHF
TRBV21-1	TRBJ2-1	.	.	TGTGCCAGCAGCAAGCGGACAGGGACCTCTAATGAGCAGTTCTTC	CASSKRTGTSNEQFF
TRBV6-6	TRBJ1-5	.	.	TGTGCCAGCAGCCAAAATCAGCCCCAGCATTTT	CASSQNQPQHF
TRBV3-1/TRBV3-2	TRBJ2-1	.	.	TGTGCCAGCAGCCAAGAGAGGGCCTCGAGCTCCTACAATGAGCAGTTCTTC	CASSQERASSSYNEQFF
TRBV11-2	TRBJ2-3	.	.	TGTGCCAGCAGTCCAAGGGGTGGCAGACTGGCAGATACGCAGTATTTT	CASSPRGGRLADTQYF
TRBV5-6	TRBJ2-1	TRBD2	.	TGTGCCAGCAGCTTGGGAGGGGGACTAGCGGGAGGGCCGAGGGAGCAGTTCTTC	CASSLGGGLAGGPREQFF
TRBV19	TRBJ2-1	.	.	TGTGCCAGCCATACCGACATAGGGTACGAGGGTGAGCAGTTCTTC	CASHTDIGYEGEQFF
TRBV6-5	TRBJ2-3	.	.	TGTGCCAGCAGTTACAGGCGGACTGTCAACACAGATACGCAGTATTTT	CASSYRRTVNTDTQYF
TRBV5-1	TRBJ1-5	.	.	TGCGCCAGCAGCTTGGGGCAAAACCGGGGTCAGCCCCAGCATTTT	CASSLGQNRGQPQHF
TRBV29-1	TRBJ1-2	.	.	TGCAGCGTTGAAGATCGGCGGAGGCGCTATGGCTACACCTTC	CSVEDRRRRYGYTF
TRBV5-4	TRBJ2-7	TRBD1	.	TGTGCCAGCAGCTCGTCCGCCGGGACAGGGGCCTACGAGCAGTACTTC	CASSSSAGTGAYEQYF
TRBV9	TRBJ2-3	TRBD2	.	TGTGCCAGCAGCGTAGGTCGCGGGGGGTCTAGCACAGATACGCAGTATTTT	CASSVGRGGSSTDTQYF
TRBV13	TRBJ2-7	.	.	TGTGCCAGCAGCTTTCCCACCGAGGGGGTCCACGAGCAGTACTTC	CASSFPTEGVHEQYF
TRBV11-2	TRBJ1-4	TRBD1	.	TGTGCCAGCAGCTCACGACAGGGGGCCGGTGAAAAACTGTTTTTT	CASSSRQGAGEKLFF
TRBV5-4	TRBJ2-7	TRBD2	.	TGTGCCAGCAGCAATCCTAGCGGGCCCTTCTACGAGCAGTACTTC	CASSNPSGPFYEQYF
TRBV5-8	TRBJ1-3	.	.	TGTGCCAGCAGCTTACTTGTCACTCCAGCGCCTGGAAACACCATATATTTT	CASSLLVTPAPGNTIYF
TRBV5-1	TRBJ2-3	.	.	TGCGCCAGCAGCTTGGCCCAGGGGTCAGATACGCAGTATTTT	CASSLAQGSDTQYF
TRBV19	TRBJ2-7	.	.	TGTGCCAGTAGTATGCAGGGGTACGAGCAGTACTTC	CASSMQGYEQYF
TRBV2	TRBJ2-7	.	.	TGTGCCAGCAGGGAGGTGACTAGGGTTTACGAGCAGTACTTC	CASREVTRVYEQYF
TRBV11-3	TRBJ2-3	TRBD2	.	TGTGCCAGCAGTCCCGGTGGAGGGAGGGGCACAGATACGCAGTATTTT	CASSPGGGRGTDTQYF
TRBV4-2	TRBJ2-1	TRBD2	.	TGTGCCAGCAGCCAAGAGGGCGGGAGGGTTGTTGAGCAGTTCTTC	CASSQEGGRVVEQFF
TRBV24-1	TRBJ1-4	TRBD1	.	TGTGCCACCAGTGATTGGGACAGCCTTGCAACTAATGAAAAACTGTTTTTT	CATSDWDSLATNEKLFF
TRBV14	TRBJ2-3	TRBD2	.	TGTGCCAGCAGCCAAGAGAGAAGCGGGAGGGCCATAGATACGCAGTATTTT	CASSQERSGRAIDTQYF
TRBV11-3	TRBJ2-1	TRBD2	.	TGTGCCAGCAGAACAGGGGCTAGCGGGAGCGATGAGCAGTTCTTC	CASRTGASGSDEQFF
TRBV10-1	TRBJ2-7	.	.	TGCGCCAGCAGTTTGAGCGGGTCCTACGAGCAGTACTTC	CASSLSGSYEQYF
TRBV27	TRBJ1-1	TRBD1	.	TGTGCCAGCAGTTCCGGACAGGGCACTGAAGCTTTCTTT	CASSSGQGTEAFF
TRBV11-2	TRBJ2-1	TRBD1	few	TGTGCCAGCAGCTTAGGACAGGGAACTTCTAATGAGCAGTTCTTC	CASSLGQGTSNEQFF
TRBV6-6	TRBJ2-3	.	.	TGTGCCAGCAGTTACGCGGGACTTGCAGATACGCAGTATTTT	CASSYAGLADTQYF
TRBV6-5	TRBJ1-2	.	.	TGTGCCAGCAACCCCCTTCAGGGTAACTATGGCTACACCTTC	CASNPLQGNYGYTF
TRBV6-5	TRBJ2-2	TRBD1	.	TGTGCCAGCTCGGACAGGGTGCCCGGGGAGCTGTTTTTT	CASSDRVPGELFF
TRBV3-1/TRBV3-2	TRBJ1-2	TRBD1	few	TGTGCCAGCAGCCAAAACAGGGGGGACTATGGCTACACCTTC	CASSQNRGDYGYTF
TRBV5-1	TRBJ2-3	.	.	TGCGCCAGCAGCTTGGCGGCTAGTACAGATACGCAGTATTTT	CASSLAASTDTQYF
TRBV11-3	TRBJ2-1	TRBD2	.	TGTGCCAGCACCTCATCGGGTTTGGGGACTAGCGGGAAAAATGAGCAGTTCTTC	CASTSSGLGTSGKNEQFF
TRBV7-9	TRBJ2-5	.	.	TGTGCCAGCAGCTTAAGGGGGAGGGAACGGGAGACCCAGTACTTC	CASSLRGRERETQYF
TRBV6-1	TRBJ1-3	.	.	TGTGCCAGCAGTGGCATCGGGCAGAGGACGGGACTCTCTGGAAACACCATATATTTT	CASSGIGQRTGLSGNTIYF
TRBV24-1	TRBJ2-5	.	.	TGTGCCACCAGTGATTTGCGCACAGGGTTGAGTAATTCAGAGACCCAGTACTTC	CATSDLRTGLSNSETQYF
TRBV10-3	TRBJ2-7	.	few	TGTGCCATCAGTGAGTCTGCGGAGCAGTACTTC	CAISESAEQYF